This TCR beta chain was identified in a study of glioma-infiltrating T cells after dendritic cell vaccination. Study context: Glioblastoma patients came from Phase I and II dendritic cell vaccination trials. Dendritic cells derived from monocytes and pulsed with autologous tumor lysate formed the vaccine.

Primers: 60 V beta forward and 13 J beta reverse. Clones were sequenced by immunoSEQ multiplex PCR, and TCRdb holds only the in-frame ones, with some missing. Here the sample spans around 90,000 clones, around four fifths being singletons. Described time point: after dendritic cell vaccination, including at tumor progression/relapse. No glioblastoma patient carried an isocitrate dehydrogenase mutation. The CDR3 runs 15 residues. From germline, CDR1 is SGHTA and CDR2 FQGTGA. J gave up 8 bases and V 4 bases, and 8 bases lay outside the gene matches. The specimen comprised blood, sampled after dendritic cell vaccination. This sequence was found in a human donor with glioblastoma. The V gene is TRBV7-3, the J gene TRBJ1-2; 12 bases fit TRBD1. The CDR3 here is CASSSPGQGAGGYTF. The CDR3 nucleotides read TGTGCCAGCAGCTCTCCGGGACAGGGGGCGGGGGGCTACACCTTC.